This T cell receptor (beta chain) was recovered during a study of cytomegalovirus exposure and HLA in healthy donors. Concerning this clone itself: Its specificity is not known.

In the PCR, 60 Vbeta and 13 Jbeta primers were used. Profiled with immunoSEQ multiplex PCR; TCRdb holds only in-frame clones, not every one. Of fewer than 200,000 clones detected, around 77% appear once; the ten largest clones hold approximately 1.3%. Findings and limits, study-wide: There were some public TCRs occurring in many donors, but most TCR sequences were rare. Sequencing depth roughly uniform across donors was assumed in presence/absence analyses. A cluster of highly shared sequence variants was likely a sequencing artifact.

V was clipped by 4 bases and J by 3 bases; unmatched bases: 9. Per the germline V gene, CDR1 is LNHDA and CDR2 is SQIVND (reference sequence). The CDR3 has 15 residues. This clonotype was sampled from a man aged 55 to 70 in good health and CMV-seronegative. The V call is TRBV19, the J call TRBJ2-7; 7 positions match TRBD1. Sequencing was done on a sample of PBMCs. The CDR3 DNA reads TGTGCCAGTAGTAGGTTTGGGGGACAGAACTACGAGCAGTACTTC. Amino acid sequence: CASSRFGGQNYEQYF.